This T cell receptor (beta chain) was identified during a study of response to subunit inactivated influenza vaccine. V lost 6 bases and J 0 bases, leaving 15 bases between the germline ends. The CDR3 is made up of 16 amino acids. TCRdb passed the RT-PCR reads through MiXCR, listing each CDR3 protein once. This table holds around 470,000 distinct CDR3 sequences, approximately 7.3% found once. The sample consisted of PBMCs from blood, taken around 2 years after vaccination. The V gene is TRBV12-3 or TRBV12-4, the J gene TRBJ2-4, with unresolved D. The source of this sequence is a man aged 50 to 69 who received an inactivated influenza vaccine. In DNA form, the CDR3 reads TGTGCCAGCAGGGTAGGCGGAGTACTAGCCAAAAACATTCAGTACTTC. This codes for CASRVGGVLAKNIQYF.